The clone carrying this T cell receptor (beta chain) has only one observation. The data were produced by immunoSEQ multiplex PCR, yet TCRdb's version contains in-frame clones alone and is incomplete. There are 70,000 to 80,000 clones in the sample; roughly 90% occur only once, and around 0.42% lies in the top ten. V lost 6 bases and J lost 4, with 6 bases in between. Germline V CDR1 and CDR2: DFQATT, SNEGSKA (reference sequence). The CDR3 is 10 amino acids. This sample was taken from a study of technical replicates of blood from several donors. Sequenced input: T cells isolated from PBMCs. This chain uses TRBV20-1 with TRBJ1-1, with a weak D call TRBD1 (5 bases). The TCR was taken from a human donor in good health. CDR3 residues: CSAGGTEAFF. CDR3 DNA: TGCAGTGCCGGGGGCACTGAAGCTTTCTTT.